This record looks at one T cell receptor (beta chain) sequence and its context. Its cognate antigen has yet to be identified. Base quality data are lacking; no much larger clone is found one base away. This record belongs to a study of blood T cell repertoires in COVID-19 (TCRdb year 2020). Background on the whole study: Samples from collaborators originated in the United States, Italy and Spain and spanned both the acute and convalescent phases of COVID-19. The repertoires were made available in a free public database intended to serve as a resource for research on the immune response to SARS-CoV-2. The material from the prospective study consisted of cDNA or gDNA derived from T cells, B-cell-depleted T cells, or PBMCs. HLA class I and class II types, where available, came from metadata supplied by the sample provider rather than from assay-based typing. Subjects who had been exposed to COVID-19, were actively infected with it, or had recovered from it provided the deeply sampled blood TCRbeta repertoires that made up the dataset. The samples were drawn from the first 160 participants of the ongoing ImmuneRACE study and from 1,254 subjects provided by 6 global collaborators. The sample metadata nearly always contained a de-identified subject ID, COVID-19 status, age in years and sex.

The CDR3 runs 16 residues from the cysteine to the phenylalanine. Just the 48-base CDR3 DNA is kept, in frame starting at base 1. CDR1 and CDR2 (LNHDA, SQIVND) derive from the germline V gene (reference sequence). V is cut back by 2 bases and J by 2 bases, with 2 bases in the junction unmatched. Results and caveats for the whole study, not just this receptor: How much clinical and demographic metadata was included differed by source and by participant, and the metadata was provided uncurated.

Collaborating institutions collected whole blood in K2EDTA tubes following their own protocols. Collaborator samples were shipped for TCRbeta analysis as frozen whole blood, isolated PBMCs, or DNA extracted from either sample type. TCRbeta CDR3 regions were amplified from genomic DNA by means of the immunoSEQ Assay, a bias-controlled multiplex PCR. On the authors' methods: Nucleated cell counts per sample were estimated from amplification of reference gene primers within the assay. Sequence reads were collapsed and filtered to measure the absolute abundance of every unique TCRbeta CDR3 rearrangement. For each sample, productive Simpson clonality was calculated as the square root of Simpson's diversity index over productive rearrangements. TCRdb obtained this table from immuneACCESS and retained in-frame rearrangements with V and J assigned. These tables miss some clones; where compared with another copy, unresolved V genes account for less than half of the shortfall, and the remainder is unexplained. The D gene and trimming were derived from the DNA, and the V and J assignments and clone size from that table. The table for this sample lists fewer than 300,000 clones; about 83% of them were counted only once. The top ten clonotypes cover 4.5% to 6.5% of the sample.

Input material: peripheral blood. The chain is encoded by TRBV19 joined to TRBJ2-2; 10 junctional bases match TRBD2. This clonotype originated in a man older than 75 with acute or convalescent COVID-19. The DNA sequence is TGTGCCAGTAGTATACCTAGCGGGAGCAACACCGGGGAGCTGTTTTTT. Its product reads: CASSIPSGSNTGELFF. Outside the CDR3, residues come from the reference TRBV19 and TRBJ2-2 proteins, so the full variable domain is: DGGITQSPKYLFRKEGQNVTLSCEQNLNHDAMYWYRQDPGQGLRLIYYSQIVNDFQKGDIAEGYSVSREKKESFPLTVTSAQKNPTAFYLCASSIPSGSNTGELFFGEGSRLTVL.